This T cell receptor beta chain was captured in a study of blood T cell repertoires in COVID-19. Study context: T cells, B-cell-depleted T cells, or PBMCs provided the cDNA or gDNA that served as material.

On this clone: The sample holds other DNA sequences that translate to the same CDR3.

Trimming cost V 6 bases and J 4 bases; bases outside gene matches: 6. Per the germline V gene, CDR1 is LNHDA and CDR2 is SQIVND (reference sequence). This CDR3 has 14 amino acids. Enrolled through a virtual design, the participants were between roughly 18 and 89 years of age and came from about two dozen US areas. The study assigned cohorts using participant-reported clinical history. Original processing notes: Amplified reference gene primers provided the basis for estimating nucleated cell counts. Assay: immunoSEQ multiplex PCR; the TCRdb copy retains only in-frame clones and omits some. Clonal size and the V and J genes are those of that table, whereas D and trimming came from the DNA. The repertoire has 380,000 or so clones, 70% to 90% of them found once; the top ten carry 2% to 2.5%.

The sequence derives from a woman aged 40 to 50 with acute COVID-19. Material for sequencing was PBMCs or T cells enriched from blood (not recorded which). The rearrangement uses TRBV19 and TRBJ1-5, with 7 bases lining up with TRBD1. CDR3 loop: CASSGSGGNQPQHF. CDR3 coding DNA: TGTGCCAGTAGCGGTTCAGGGGGGAATCAGCCCCAGCATTTT.